This TCR beta chain derives from a study of shared clonotypes between healthy human individuals. Study results and limitations: Sampling covered blood only; tissue repertoires likely differ. In having few donors, the study represented limited genetic and exposure-history diversity.

The length of the CDR3 is 14 residues. With V trimmed by 7 bases and J by 2 bases, 4 bases remained unmatched. Germline V gene data show CDR1 as LNHDA and CDR2 as SQIVND (reference sequence). Sequenced by immunoSEQ multiplex PCR; TCRdb stores in-frame clones only, minus some. The sample lists about 1.5 million clones; 95% to 99% were seen once. Memory CD4+ cells were the fraction left after CD45RA+ naive selection. A word on this clone: Its antigen is undetermined.

This chain connects TRBV19 to TRBJ2-2, with 7 bases that match TRBD1. The sequencing sample was made of naive CD4+ T cells sorted from blood. Described subset: CD45RA+ positively selected. The receptor's source is a man between 25 and 39 years old in good health. The CDR3 bases are TGTGCCAGTACCGGGACAGCCAACACCGGGGAGCTGTTTTTT. Encoded protein: CASTGTANTGELFF. Full variable domain (rest looked up from reference TRBV19 and TRBJ2-2): DGGITQSPKYLFRKEGQNVTLSCEQNLNHDAMYWYRQDPGQGLRLIYYSQIVNDFQKGDIAEGYSVSREKKESFPLTVTSAQKNPTAFYLCASTGTANTGELFFGEGSRLTVL.